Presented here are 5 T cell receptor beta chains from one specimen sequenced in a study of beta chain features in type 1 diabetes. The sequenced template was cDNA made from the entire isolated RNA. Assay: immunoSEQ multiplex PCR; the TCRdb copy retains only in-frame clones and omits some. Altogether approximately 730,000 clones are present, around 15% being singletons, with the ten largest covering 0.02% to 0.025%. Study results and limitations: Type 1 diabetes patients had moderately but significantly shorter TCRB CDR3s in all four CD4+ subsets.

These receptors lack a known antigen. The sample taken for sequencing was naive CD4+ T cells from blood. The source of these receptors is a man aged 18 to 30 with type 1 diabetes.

The CDR3 nucleotides read TGTGCCGCAAGGCTCTTCCTCGGCACAGATACGCAGTATTTT. It encodes CAARLFLGTDTQYF. The gene calls are TRBV30 and TRBJ2-3; no clear D. Looked up from germline, CDR1 is GTSNPN and CDR2 is SVGIG (reference sequence). V was trimmed by 8 bases and J by 1 base, leaving 16 bases between them. The CDR3 spans 14 residues.

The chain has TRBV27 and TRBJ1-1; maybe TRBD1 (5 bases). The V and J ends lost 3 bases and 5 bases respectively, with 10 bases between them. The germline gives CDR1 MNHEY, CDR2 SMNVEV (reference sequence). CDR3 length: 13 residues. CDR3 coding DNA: TGTGCCAGCAGTTTGTCCGCAGGGACTGAAGCTTTCTTT. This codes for CASSLSAGTEAFF.

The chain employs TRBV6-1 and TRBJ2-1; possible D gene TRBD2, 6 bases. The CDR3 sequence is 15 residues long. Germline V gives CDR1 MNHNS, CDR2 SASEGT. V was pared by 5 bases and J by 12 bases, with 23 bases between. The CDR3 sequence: CASSRAQEGRMGQFF. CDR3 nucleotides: TGTGCCAGCAGTCGCGCGCAGGAGGGACGAATGGGGCAGTTCTTC.

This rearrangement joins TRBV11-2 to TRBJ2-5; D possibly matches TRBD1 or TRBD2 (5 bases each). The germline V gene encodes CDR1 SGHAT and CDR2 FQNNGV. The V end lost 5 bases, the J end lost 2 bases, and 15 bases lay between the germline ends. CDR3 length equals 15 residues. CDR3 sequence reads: CASSPGGRGQETQYF. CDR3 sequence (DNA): TGTGCCAGCAGCCCAGGAGGTAGGGGTCAAGAGACCCAGTACTTC.

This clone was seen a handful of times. The CDR3 bases are TGTGCCAGCAGCTTATGGCGACAGGGGGCCAGGAGCACTGAAGCTTTCTTT. It is translated as CASSLWRQGARSTEAFF. This chain links TRBV13 with TRBJ1-1; TRBD1 matches 10 bases. V shed 2 bases and J 4 bases; nucleotides not matched to a gene: 10. CDR3 length equals 17 residues. The germline V gene encodes CDR1 PRHDT and CDR2 FYEKMQ (reference sequence).